Following are 20 T cell receptor beta chains from one sample sequenced in a study of identical twins. TCRdb redid the calling of the 5' RACE reads with MiXCR, one entry per CDR3 protein. Of more than 1.5 million distinct CDR3 sequences in the sample, around 29% were seen once. The sequenced sample consisted of cord blood. These receptors all stem from a newborn girl in good health.

J is TRBJ2-7 and V is TRBV20-1; possibly TRBD2 for D (5 bases). V gave up 1 base and J gave up 7 bases, with 20 bases separating them. Germline CDR1 and CDR2: DFQATT and SNEGSKA (reference sequence). This CDR3 is 15 amino acids long. The chain's CDR3 is CSARGPGITYNEQYF. The CDR3 DNA reads as TGCAGTGCTAGAGGCCCGGGAATTACCTACAATGAGCAGTACTTC.

The chain recombines TRBV12-3 or TRBV12-4 with TRBJ2-1, with 12 nucleotides matching TRBD2. J gave up 10 bases and V 4 bases, and 8 bases lay outside the gene matches. The CDR3 runs 15 residues. DNA of the CDR3: TGTGCCAGCAGTTGGACTAGCGGGATAGTAGGGGAGCAGTTCTTC. The encoded protein is CASSWTSGIVGEQFF.

This chain links TRBV19 with TRBJ1-2, with D possibly TRBD1 on 6 matching bases. Germline-derived CDR1 and CDR2 are LNHDA and SQIVND (reference sequence). The germline V and J ends were trimmed by 10 bases and 0 bases, with 15 bases remaining between them. The CDR3 has 14 amino acids. CDR3 in DNA: TGTGCCACATCGACCGGGGGCCCTAACTATGGCTACACCTTC. It yields the protein CATSTGGPNYGYTF.

This clonotype was recorded only once. This chain connects TRBV14 to TRBJ2-7, with TRBD2 matching over 10 bases. The junction had 6 bases not matched to a gene; V was cut back by 9 bases and J by 1 base. This CDR3 is built from 14 residues. Germline CDR1 is SGHDN and CDR2 is FVKESK. This chain's CDR3 is CASKEREGSYEQYF. Written as DNA, the CDR3 is TGTGCCAGTAAAGAGCGGGAGGGTTCCTACGAGCAGTACTTC.

This clonotype was detected only a few times. J is TRBJ2-5 and V is TRBV10-3; TRBD2 aligns across 9 bases. Germline lookup yields CDR1 ENHRY and CDR2 SYGVKD. After removal of 0 bases from V and 5 bases from J, the junction contained 4 bases not matched to a gene. This CDR3 comprises 15 residues. In nucleotides, the CDR3 is TGTGCCATCAGTGAGTCTGGGCTAGCGGGGGAGACCCAGTACTTC. This gives the protein CAISESGLAGETQYF.

V and J are TRBV20-1 and TRBJ2-1; 7 nucleotides align to TRBD2. V gave up 2 bases and J gave up 13 bases; unmatched junction bases: 14. Germline CDR1 and CDR2: DFQATT and SNEGSKA (reference sequence). There are 14 residues in the CDR3. CDR3 loop: CSARLGGPTETQFF. The CDR3 coding sequence is TGCAGTGCTAGACTGGGAGGGCCAACAGAGACCCAGTTCTTC.

The chain couples TRBV12-3 or TRBV12-4 to TRBJ2-7; the D gene is possibly TRBD1 (6 bases). The CDR3 spans 13 residues. V was shortened by 4 bases and J by 5 bases, with 12 bases between the two germline ends. The CDR3: CASSSLQGNEQYF. CDR3 sequence (DNA): TGTGCCAGCAGTTCTCTCCAGGGGAACGAGCAGTACTTC.

V is TRBV20-1 and J is TRBJ1-2; TRBD1 is a possible D gene (5 bases). The CDR3 sequence is 13 residues long. The V and J ends lost 2 bases and 6 bases respectively, with 13 bases between them. Germline V gene sequence: CDR1 DFQATT, CDR2 SNEGSKA (reference sequence). The CDR3: CSARTYRYNGYTF. The CDR3 nucleotides read TGCAGTGCTAGAACGTACAGGTACAATGGCTACACCTTC.

This clonotype was seen a few times. The J gene is TRBJ1-2, the V gene TRBV29-1, with TRBD1 as a possible D gene (5 bases). Germline V lookup: CDR1 SQVTM, CDR2 ANQGSEA. The CDR3 totals 12 residues. V lost 6 bases and J lost 7, with 15 bases in between. CDR3 bases: TGCAGCGTCGCTGGGACCCGGGGTGGCTACACCTTC. This sequence encodes CSVAGTRGGYTF.

The V gene is TRBV21-1, the J gene TRBJ1-2. TRBV21-1 is marked as a pseudogene. The CDR3 sequence is 13 residues long. The CDR3, as DNA: TGTGCCAGCAGCAAAGATCAACCAATCGGCTACACCTTC. Protein product: CASSKDQPIGYTF.

This clonotype was recorded a few times. This chain connects TRBV20-1 to TRBJ2-1; D is possibly TRBD1 (5 bases). Looked up from germline, CDR1 is DFQATT and CDR2 is SNEGSKA (reference sequence). Trimming removed 6 bases from V and 3 bases from J, with 27 bases in between. This CDR3 is built from 18 residues. DNA for the CDR3: TGCAGTGCCCTTCCACCGTCCCCAGGGTATCCCTACTACAATGAGCAGTTCTTC. Its translation is CSALPPSPGYPYYNEQFF.

A note on this clonotype: The junction differs from germline at one of its ends, possibly a read error. V gene TRBV27 combines with J gene TRBJ2-3; D is possibly TRBD2 (5 bases). Germline V gives CDR1 MNHEY, CDR2 SMNVEV (reference sequence). CDR3 length: 14 amino acids. CDR3 amino acids: CASSLAGSVNTHYF. The CDR3 bases are TGTGCCAGCAGTTTAGCGGGTAGCGTGAATACGCATTATTTT.

The chain has TRBV6-1 and TRBJ1-2, with TRBD1 as a possible D gene (6 bases). This CDR3 is 15 amino acids long. In germline, CDR1 is MNHNS, CDR2 SASEGT. V was pared by 6 bases and J by 3 bases, with 17 bases between. The CDR3 bases are TGTGCCAGCAGCCAAGGACAGACTAACGACTATGGCTACACCTTC. It is translated as CASSQGQTNDYGYTF.

This chain links TRBV25-1 with TRBJ1-2; TRBD1 agrees at 9 bases. The germline CDR1 and CDR2 sequences are MGHDK and SYGVNS. With V trimmed by 6 bases and J by 3 bases, 11 bases remained unmatched. CDR3 length: 16 residues. The CDR3 here is CASSPFVGQGDYGYTF. CDR3 in DNA: TGTGCCAGCAGCCCTTTCGTGGGACAGGGCGACTATGGCTACACCTTC.

The V call is TRBV27, the J call TRBJ1-2; D perhaps matches TRBD1 (5 bases). The CDR3 spans 15 residues. V was pared by 0 bases and J by 4 bases, with 12 bases between. Germline loops: CDR1 MNHEY, CDR2 SMNVEV (reference sequence). Written as DNA, the CDR3 is TGTGCCAGCAGTTTATCGACAGCAGGGAGCTATGGCTACACCTTC. It yields the protein CASSLSTAGSYGYTF.

This chain links TRBV2 with TRBJ2-2, with D unresolved. V was trimmed by 3 bases and J by 0 bases, leaving 8 bases between them. The CDR3 consists of 15 residues. Germline CDR1 SNHLY, CDR2 FYNNEI. The DNA for the CDR3 is TGTGCCAGCAGTGACAGGCCATCGAACACCGGGGAGCTGTTTTTT. It codes for CASSDRPSNTGELFF.

In this sample, this clonotype turned up many times. This clone may be a read error of a much larger clone one base away. The V gene is TRBV12-3 or TRBV12-4, the J gene TRBJ1-2; 7 bases align to TRBD1. V shed 3 bases, J shed 6 bases, and the junction held 1 base outside the gene matches. The CDR3 extends over 12 amino acids. DNA for the CDR3: TGTGCCAGCAGTTTGACAGGGCATGGCTACACCTTC. Amino acid sequence: CASSLTGHGYTF.

The table lists this clonotype with a few counts. The J gene is TRBJ2-5, the V gene TRBV3-1, with D unresolved. The germline V gene encodes CDR1 LGHDT and CDR2 YNNKEL (reference sequence). The CDR3 runs to 15 residues. V was cut by 3 bases and J by 5 bases, with 16 bases left in between. The CDR3, as DNA: TGTGCCAGCAGCCACCCCCGCAGGATATTCGAGACCCAGTACTTC. Translating gives CASSHPRRIFETQYF.

This clonotype was seen a handful of times. V is TRBV28 and J is TRBJ1-6; TRBD1 matches 7 bases. The CDR3 totals 16 residues. Germline values: CDR1 MDHEN, CDR2 SYDVKM. The ends lost 2 bases at V and 5 bases at J; junction bases unmatched: 6. The CDR3 bases are TGTGCCAGCAGTTTAGACAGGGTAGGGGATAATTCACCCCTCCACTTT. Amino acids: CASSLDRVGDNSPLHF.

In its sample, this clonotype was seen a few times. CDR3 amino acids: CASSLAVVQGSGDGYTF. The CDR3 DNA sequence: TGTGCCAGCAGCTTAGCGGTAGTACAGGGATCGGGAGATGGCTACACCTTC. The genes are TRBV7-9 and TRBJ1-2; maybe TRBD1 (6 bases). CDR1 is SEHNR, CDR2 FQNEAQ, per germline (reference sequence). The CDR3 has 17 amino acids. The germline V and J ends were trimmed by 0 bases and 6 bases, with 20 bases remaining between them.